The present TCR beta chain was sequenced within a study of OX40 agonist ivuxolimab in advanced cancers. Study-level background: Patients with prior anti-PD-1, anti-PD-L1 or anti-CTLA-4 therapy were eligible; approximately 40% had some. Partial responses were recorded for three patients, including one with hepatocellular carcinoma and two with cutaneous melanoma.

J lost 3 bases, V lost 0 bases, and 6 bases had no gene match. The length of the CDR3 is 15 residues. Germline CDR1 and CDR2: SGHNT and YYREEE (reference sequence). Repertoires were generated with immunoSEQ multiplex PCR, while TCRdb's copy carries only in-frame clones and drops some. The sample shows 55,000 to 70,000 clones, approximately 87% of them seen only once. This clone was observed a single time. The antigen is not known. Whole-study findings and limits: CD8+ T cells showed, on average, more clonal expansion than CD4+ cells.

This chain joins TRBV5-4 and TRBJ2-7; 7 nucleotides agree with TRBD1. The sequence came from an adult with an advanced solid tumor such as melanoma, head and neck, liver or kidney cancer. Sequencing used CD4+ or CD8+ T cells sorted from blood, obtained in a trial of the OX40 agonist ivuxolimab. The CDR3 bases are TGTGCCAGCAGCTTGGGAGGGGGCGGAAACTACGAGCAGTACTTC. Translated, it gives CASSLGGGGNYEQYF.